This T cell receptor beta chain was captured by sequencing in a study of metastatic and nonmetastatic thyroid tumors. No patient received treatment before thyroid surgery. With MiXCR, TCRdb called clones anew from the PCR reads. The sample carries about 12,000 clones, about 31% recorded once. The ends lost 5 bases at V and 7 bases at J; junction bases unmatched: 5. The CDR3 sequence is 13 residues long. CDR1 is SGHAT, CDR2 FQNNGV, per germline. The chain employs TRBV11-2 and TRBJ1-2, with 9 positions matching TRBD1. Material: tumor tissue. This receptor was identified in a female donor with papillary thyroid cancer or a benign thyroid nodule (not recorded which). Some clones in this sample may be carry-over from other donors' samples. For the CDR3, the DNA is TGTGCCAGCAGCCCGACAGGGGGGGGTGGCTACACCTTC. Translated, it gives CASSPTGGGGYTF.